These 2 T cell receptor beta chains share one sample of origin, sequenced in a study of T-cell memory formation after mild COVID-19 (dated by TCRdb to the early 2020s). Library method: 5' RACE. TCRdb names Illumina NovaSeq 6000 as the instrument used. The public sequencing data were trimmed at Q25 with fastp and processed into clonotypes with MiXCR by TCRdb, which kept only in-frame beta chains. Each entry merges the rows of one CDR3 protein and shows their most common DNA and genes. Here the sample has about 110,000 distinct CDR3 sequences; 15% to 20% occur a single time. Of the sample, around 5.1% falls within the top ten clones. The specimen sequenced was PBMCs or a T cell subset sorted from them (not recorded which). The source of these receptors is a man younger than 35 who had mild COVID-19 (a few samples of this study predate the infection). The sample titles of this study are shuffled in the database, so cell type and time point are left out; the donor was told from shared clones.

V usage is TRBV2 and J usage is TRBJ1-6; 10 positions agree with TRBD1. Unmatched junction bases numbered 1, after V lost 9 bases and J lost 8 bases. The CDR3 has 12 residues. CDR1 and CDR2 from the germline V gene are SNHLY and FYNNEI. The DNA for the CDR3 is TGTGCCAGAGGGACAGGGGATTCACCCCTCCACTTT. Its translation is CARGTGDSPLHF.

This clonotype has at least ten counts. The V and J genes are TRBV12-3 or TRBV12-4 and TRBJ1-1; perhaps TRBD1 as D (5 bases). The CDR3 has 13 amino acids. Trimming left V 5 bases short and J 7 bases short, with 14 bases between. The CDR3 nucleotides are TGTGCCAGCAGTATGAGTGGGACCGTTGAAGCTTTCTTT. It is translated as CASSMSGTVEAFF.